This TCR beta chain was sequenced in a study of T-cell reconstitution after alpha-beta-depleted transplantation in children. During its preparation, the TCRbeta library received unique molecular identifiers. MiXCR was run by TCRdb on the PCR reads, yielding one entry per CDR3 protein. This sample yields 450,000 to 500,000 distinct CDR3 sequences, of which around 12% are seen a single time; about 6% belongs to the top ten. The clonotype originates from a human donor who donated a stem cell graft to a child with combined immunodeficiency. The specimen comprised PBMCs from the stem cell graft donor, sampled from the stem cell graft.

This chain's CDR3 is CSARVPPPGETQYF. The CDR3, as DNA: TGCAGTGCTAGAGTCCCACCCCCTGGCGAGACCCAGTACTTC. The gene calls are TRBV20-1 and TRBJ2-5; D is uncertain. V was trimmed by 1 base and J by 5 bases, leaving 14 bases between them. There are 14 residues in the CDR3. Germline V gene lookup returns CDR1 DFQATT and CDR2 SNEGSKA (reference sequence).